The TCR beta chain under discussion was sequenced for a study of cytomegalovirus exposure and HLA in healthy donors. Donors were drawn from the approximately 110-subject validation cohort, separate from the approximately 700-subject first cohort. The protocol was immunoSEQ multiplex PCR, while the TCRdb copy is restricted to in-frame clones and leaves out a portion. Of 100,000 to 150,000 clones listed, roughly nine tenths are singletons. Comments on this clone: What it binds is unknown.

Findings and limits, study-wide: CMV antigen specificity of a few CMV-associated chains was confirmed in vitro. According to reports, the classifier identified cytomegalovirus status with high specificity and sensitivity.

The sample was PBMCs. The sequence was obtained from a young woman in good health and CMV-seronegative.

This CDR3 reads CASSLGRSLTGGYTF. CDR3 DNA sequence: TGCGCCAGCAGCTTGGGCAGGTCCCTTACCGGTGGCTACACCTTC. The chain has TRBV5-1 and TRBJ1-2; no firm D call. The CDR3 length is 15 residues. The germline V and J ends were trimmed by 0 bases and 7 bases, with 16 bases remaining between them. Germline CDR1 is SGHRS and CDR2 is YFSETQ.